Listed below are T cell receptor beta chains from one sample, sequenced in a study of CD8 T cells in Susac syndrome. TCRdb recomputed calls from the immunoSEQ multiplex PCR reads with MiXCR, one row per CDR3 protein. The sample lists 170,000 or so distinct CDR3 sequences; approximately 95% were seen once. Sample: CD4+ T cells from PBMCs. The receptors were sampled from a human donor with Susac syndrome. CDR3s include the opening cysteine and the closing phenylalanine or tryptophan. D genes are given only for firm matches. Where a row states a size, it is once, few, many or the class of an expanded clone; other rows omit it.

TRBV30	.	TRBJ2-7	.	CACAREAEQYF	TGTGCCTGCGCCAGGGAAGCCGAGCAGTACTTC
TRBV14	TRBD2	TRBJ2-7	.	CASSQVFGGSYEQYF	TGTGCCAGCAGCCAAGTCTTCGGGGGGTCCTACGAGCAGTACTTC
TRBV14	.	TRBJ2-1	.	CASSQNTGTPQFF	TGTGCCAGCAGCCAAAACACCGGGACGCCGCAGTTCTTC
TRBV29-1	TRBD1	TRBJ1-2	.	CSVIQGFNYGYTF	TGCAGCGTTATACAGGGGTTTAACTATGGCTACACCTTC
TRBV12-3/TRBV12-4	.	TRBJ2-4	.	CASSGQGFLGIQYF	TGTGCCAGCAGTGGGCAGGGGTTCCTAGGCATTCAGTACTTC
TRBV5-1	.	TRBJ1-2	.	CASSLGTMTDYGYTF	TGCGCCAGCAGCCTGGGAACGATGACCGACTATGGCTACACCTTC
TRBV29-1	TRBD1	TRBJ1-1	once	CSVARPGQGEAFF	TGCAGCGTTGCCCGTCCGGGACAGGGAGAAGCTTTCTTT
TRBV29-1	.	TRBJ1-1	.	CSVGRGMNTEAFF	TGCAGCGTGGGCAGGGGCATGAACACTGAAGCTTTCTTT
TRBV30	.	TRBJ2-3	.	CAWSVGASTDTQYF	TGTGCCTGGAGTGTAGGGGCCAGCACAGATACGCAGTATTTT
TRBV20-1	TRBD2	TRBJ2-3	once	CSARRLAGADTQYF	TGCAGTGCTAGGAGACTAGCGGGAGCAGATACGCAGTATTTT
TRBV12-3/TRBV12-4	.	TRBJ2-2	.	CASSLIRGSNTGELFF	TGTGCCAGCAGTTTAATCAGGGGATCGAACACCGGGGAGCTGTTTTTT
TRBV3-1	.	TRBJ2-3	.	CASSQGRSDTQYF	TGTGCCAGCAGCCAAGGAAGGAGCGATACGCAGTATTTT
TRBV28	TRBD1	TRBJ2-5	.	CASSLWTGGVGETQYF	TGTGCCAGCAGTCTTTGGACAGGGGGCGTAGGGGAGACCCAGTACTTC
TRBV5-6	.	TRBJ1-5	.	CASSLSGSSNQPQHF	TGTGCCAGCAGCTTGTCCGGCAGTAGCAATCAGCCCCAGCATTTT
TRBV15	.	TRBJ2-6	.	CATSRDWISGANVLTF	TGTGCCACCAGCAGAGATTGGATCTCTGGGGCCAACGTCCTGACTTTC
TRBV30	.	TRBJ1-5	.	CAWSAGVMRNHPQHF	TGTGCCTGGAGTGCCGGGGTCATGCGGAATCACCCCCAGCATTTT
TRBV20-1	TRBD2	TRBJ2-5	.	CSAGGLAGGVGTRETQYF	TGCAGTGCTGGAGGACTAGCGGGAGGGGTAGGAACGAGAGAGACCCAGTACTTC
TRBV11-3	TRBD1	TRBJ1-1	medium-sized	CASSLREVADRGAFF	TGTGCCAGCAGCTTGCGGGAGGTAGCGGACAGGGGAGCTTTCTTT
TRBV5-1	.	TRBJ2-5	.	CASSFGSSQETQYF	TGCGCCAGCAGCTTCGGGTCAAGCCAAGAGACCCAGTACTTC
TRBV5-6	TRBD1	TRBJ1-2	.	CASSLAGRGSYTF	TGTGCCAGCAGCTTGGCCGGCAGGGGGAGCTACACCTTC
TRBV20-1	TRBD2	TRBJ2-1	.	CSARVWRGGSDEQFF	TGCAGTGCTAGAGTCTGGCGGGGGGGCTCTGATGAGCAGTTCTTC
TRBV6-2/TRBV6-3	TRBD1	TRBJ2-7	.	CASSRPGTGAYEQYF	TGTGCCAGCAGCCGCCCCGGGACAGGGGCCTACGAGCAGTACTTC
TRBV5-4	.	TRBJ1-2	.	CASSLRTWPYGYTF	TGTGCCAGCAGCTTGAGAACATGGCCCTATGGCTACACCTTC
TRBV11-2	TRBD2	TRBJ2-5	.	CASSRDYRETQYF	TGTGCCAGCAGCCGGGACTACAGGGAGACCCAGTACTTC
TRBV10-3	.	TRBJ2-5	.	CAMGRETQYF	TGTGCCATGGGAAGGGAGACCCAGTACTTC
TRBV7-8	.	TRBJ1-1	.	CASSLDREPEAFF	TGTGCCAGCAGCTTAGACAGGGAACCTGAAGCTTTCTTT
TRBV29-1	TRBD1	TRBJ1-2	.	CSVLQGENYGYTF	TGCAGCGTATTACAGGGGGAGAACTATGGCTACACCTTC
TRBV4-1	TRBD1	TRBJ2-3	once	CASSHEGQGKADTQYF	TGCGCCAGCAGCCATGAGGGACAGGGAAAGGCAGATACGCAGTATTTT
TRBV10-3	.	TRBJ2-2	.	CAISELNTGELFF	TGTGCCATCAGTGAGCTTAACACCGGGGAGCTGTTTTTT
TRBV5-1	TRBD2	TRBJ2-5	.	CASSLWRERGETQYF	TGCGCCAGCAGCCTCTGGAGGGAGCGGGGTGAGACCCAGTACTTC
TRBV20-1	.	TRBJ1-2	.	CSARGLTAFYGYTF	TGCAGTGCTAGAGGCTTGACAGCCTTCTATGGCTACACCTTC
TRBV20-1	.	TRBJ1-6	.	CSARDLFSGGFTDNSPLHF	TGCAGTGCTAGAGATCTATTTTCGGGAGGGTTCACCGATAATTCACCCCTCCACTTT
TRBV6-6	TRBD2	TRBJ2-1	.	CASRSPGRANEQFF	TGTGCCAGCAGGTCTCCAGGGAGGGCAAATGAGCAGTTCTTC
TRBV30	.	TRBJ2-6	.	CAWSLQNSGANVLTF	TGTGCCTGGAGCCTACAGAACTCTGGGGCCAACGTCCTGACTTTC
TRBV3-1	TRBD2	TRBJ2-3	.	CASSQGAGAVDTQYF	TGTGCCAGCAGCCAAGGAGCGGGAGCCGTAGATACGCAGTATTTT
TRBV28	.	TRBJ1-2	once	CASRSTLGGYTF	TGTGCCAGCAGGTCGACGCTCGGCGGCTACACCTTC
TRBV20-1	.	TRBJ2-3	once	CSAEKRGTDTQYF	TGCAGTGCTGAGAAGAGGGGCACAGATACGCAGTATTTT
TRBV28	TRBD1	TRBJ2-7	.	CASSLPGQVVSEQYF	TGTGCCAGCAGTTTACCGGGACAGGTGGTAAGCGAGCAGTACTTC
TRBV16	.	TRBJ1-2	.	CASSQSKALVGGYTF	TGTGCCAGCAGCCAATCGAAGGCCCTAGTTGGGGGCTACACCTTC
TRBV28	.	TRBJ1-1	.	CASRAGRIEAFF	TGTGCCAGCAGGGCGGGACGTATTGAAGCTTTCTTT
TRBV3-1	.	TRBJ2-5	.	CASSQFPETQYF	TGTGCCAGCAGCCAGTTCCCAGAGACCCAGTACTTC
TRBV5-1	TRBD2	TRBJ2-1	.	CASSYSGRPSYNEQFF	TGCGCCAGCAGCTATAGCGGGAGGCCCTCCTACAATGAGCAGTTCTTC
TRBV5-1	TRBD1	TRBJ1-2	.	CASSLATGADGYTF	TGCGCCAGCAGCTTGGCCACAGGGGCGGATGGCTACACCTTC
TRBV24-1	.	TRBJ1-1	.	CATSGPVRGGGMNTEAFF	TGTGCCACCAGTGGTCCTGTGAGGGGAGGCGGTATGAACACTGAAGCTTTCTTT